The clone carrying this TCR beta chain was seen a handful of times. Its target is not known. RNA transcripts yielded amplified TCR beta CDR3 regions. HTBI primers were the set used in a first-round RT-PCR of the TCR CDR3. From the multiplex PCR reads, TCRdb called clonotypes with MiXCR, one entry per CDR3 protein. The sample records fewer than 700,000 distinct CDR3 sequences, roughly 16% being singletons. The data were taken from a study of T cells in Graves' hyperthyroidism and ophthalmopathy. General study findings and limits: Among clonotypes expanded in thyroid above 0.001, most were also found in blood.

Trimming took off 5 bases at V and 5 bases at J, with 13 bases between the two ends. Germline assignment: CDR1 LGHNA and CDR2 YNFKEQ. The CDR3 is made up of 13 amino acids. A lack of ophthalmopathy progression within 18 months defined stable Graves' hyperthyroidism. Hyperthyroidism in the patients, aged 18 to 65, was newly diagnosed and under 2 months in duration. Exclusion criteria comprised uncontrolled infection, other autoimmune disease, pregnancy or lactation. The receptor was derived from a woman aged 25 to 45 with Graves' hyperthyroidism. The chain couples TRBV4-2 to TRBJ2-7; D may be TRBD1 (5 bases). The sequenced sample consisted of blood. The CDR3 DNA reads as TGTGCCAGCAGCAAATTCCTCAGGGACGAGCAGTACTTC. Residues: CASSKFLRDEQYF.